The 3 T cell receptor beta chains in this list originate from one sample, sequenced in a study of cytomegalovirus exposure and HLA in healthy donors. PCR employed 60 Vbeta and 13 Jbeta primers. Sequencing was performed with immunoSEQ multiplex PCR; in TCRdb, only in-frame clones are kept and a portion is missing. The data show tens of thousands of clones, roughly 90% seen once. Input material: PBMCs. These TCRs come from a woman aged 18-29 years in good health and CMV-seronegative.

This clone came up once. The V call is TRBV4-3, the J call TRBJ2-2; D possibly corresponds to TRBD1 (6 bases). The V gene's germline CDR1 is LGHNA and CDR2 YSLEER. The CDR3 runs to 14 residues. V was trimmed by 0 bases and J by 7 bases, leaving 9 bases between them. The chain's CDR3 is CASSQDRGFGELFF. The CDR3 DNA sequence: TGCGCCAGCAGCCAAGACAGGGGTTTCGGGGAGCTGTTTTTT.

In its sample, this clone was seen once. J is TRBJ2-7 and V is TRBV12-2; the D call of TRBD2 is as the table states it, not checked on the DNA. TRBV12-2 is marked as a pseudogene. This CDR3 comprises 18 residues. The chain's CDR3 is CASRLSLPRIRVECEQYF. The CDR3 coding sequence is TGTGCAAGTCGCTTATCTCTCCCGCGGATCCGAGTTGAGTGCGAGCAGTACTTC.

V gene TRBV5-1 combines with J gene TRBJ2-1; D unclear. CDR3 length equals 13 residues. Trimming removed 0 bases from V and 9 bases from J, with 10 bases in between. Germline V gives CDR1 SGHRS, CDR2 YFSETQ. The CDR3 DNA reads TGCGCCAGCAGCTTGGTGCGGTCCGGTGAGCAGTTCTTC. Translating it yields CASSLVRSGEQFF.